This entry lists 21 T cell receptor beta chains sequenced from one sample in a study of T cell responses to AZD1222 COVID-19 vaccine (dated by TCRdb to the early 2020s). The library relied on the immunoSEQ multiplex PCR assay. The source is immuneACCESS, and TCRdb retained only in-frame sequences with V and J called. Part of the clones is not carried over; for the studies checked, unresolved V genes explain less than half of this, and the remainder is unexplained. In all, the sample holds about 85,000 clones, and approximately 86% of those were seen once. About 8% of the sample is held by the ten biggest clonotypes. The sample's time point label is to be understood as: baseline before first vaccination. This sample comprised peripheral blood, obtained on day 0 of AZD1222 vaccination. The origin of the receptors is an adult in good health.

J is TRBJ1-2 and V is TRBV28; no reliable D call. Trimming left V 5 bases short and J 0 bases short, with 10 bases between. Per the germline V gene, CDR1 is MDHEN and CDR2 is SYDVKM. The CDR3 runs 14 residues. For the CDR3, the DNA is TGTGCCAGCAGTCCTCTAAGGGCTAACTATGGCTACACCTTC. The encoded protein is CASSPLRANYGYTF.

V is TRBV19 and J is TRBJ1-5; D is undetermined. CDR3 length equals 16 residues. V lost 1 base and J 0 bases, leaving 10 bases between the germline ends. CDR1 LNHDA and CDR2 SQIVND come from the germline V gene (reference sequence). The CDR3 DNA reads as TGTGCCAGTAGTATAGTAGGAGGCAGTAGCAATCAGCCCCAGCATTTT. Amino acid sequence: CASSIVGGSSNQPQHF. The full variable domain, completed using reference TRBV19 and TRBJ1-5, is DGGITQSPKYLFRKEGQNVTLSCEQNLNHDAMYWYRQDPGQGLRLIYYSQIVNDFQKGDIAEGYSVSREKKESFPLTVTSAQKNPTAFYLCASSIVGGSSNQPQHFGDGTRLSIL.

V usage is TRBV5-6 and J usage is TRBJ1-2, with 10 nucleotides matching TRBD1. Looked up from germline, CDR1 is SGHDT and CDR2 is YYEEEE. J lost 5 bases, V lost 4 bases, and 8 bases had no gene match. The CDR3 is 15 residues long. CDR3 in DNA: TGTGCCAGCAGCCCACGGGACAGGGGATGGTATGGCTACACCTTC. Amino acids: CASSPRDRGWYGYTF.

The J gene is TRBJ2-7, the V gene TRBV4-3; 7 positions agree with TRBD1. Per the germline V gene, CDR1 is LGHNA and CDR2 is YSLEER. CDR3 length equals 15 residues. V was clipped by 2 bases and J by 1 base; unmatched bases: 5. CDR3 DNA sequence: TGCGCCAGCAGCCAACAACGGGACAGTTCCTACGAGCAGTACTTC. Amino acid sequence: CASSQQRDSSYEQYF.

The chain uses TRBV10-3 and TRBJ1-5; unclear D gene. The CDR3 consists of 13 residues. The germline V gene encodes CDR1 ENHRY and CDR2 SYGVKD. Trimming pared 4 bases from V and 6 bases from J, leaving 10 bases between. CDR3 bases: TGTGCCATCAGTGGGCGCTTCTTTCAGCCCCAGCATTTT. This codes for CAISGRFFQPQHF.

The J gene is TRBJ1-4, the V gene TRBV27; D ambiguous. The CDR3 has 16 amino acids. CDR1 and CDR2 (germline): MNHEY, SMNVEV (reference sequence). V was cut by 3 bases and J by 3 bases, with 14 bases left in between. This chain's CDR3 is CASSLVPPGSNEKLFF. Written as DNA, the CDR3 is TGTGCCAGCAGTTTGGTCCCACCGGGCTCTAATGAAAAACTGTTTTTT.

The CDR3 spells CASSLGEYGYTF. Here the CDR3 DNA reads TGTGCCAGCAGCCTAGGGGAGTATGGCTACACCTTC. The chain couples TRBV11-2 to TRBJ1-2; TRBD1 is a possible D gene (5 bases). Germline values: CDR1 SGHAT, CDR2 FQNNGV. V lost 5 bases and J 5 bases, leaving 9 bases between the germline ends. This CDR3 has 12 amino acids.

This clone appeared a few times. V gene TRBV14 combines with J gene TRBJ2-1; 9 nucleotides agree with TRBD2. The CDR3 length is 14 residues. Looked up from germline, CDR1 is SGHDN and CDR2 is FVKESK. V gave up 1 base and J gave up 15 bases; unmatched junction bases: 10. CDR3 nucleotide sequence: TGTGCCAGCAGCCAAGGTATCATAGCGGGAGAGGTGTTCTTC. Protein sequence: CASSQGIIAGEVFF.

The V call is TRBV28, the J call TRBJ2-3; D ambiguous. The V gene's germline CDR1 is MDHEN and CDR2 SYDVKM. CDR3 length equals 11 residues. Trimming removed 3 bases at V and 9 bases at J, with 7 bases between. CDR3 in amino acids: CASSLETTQYF. The CDR3 DNA sequence: TGTGCCAGCAGTTTGGAGACGACGCAGTATTTT.

The J gene is TRBJ1-5, the V gene TRBV28; 7 bases align to TRBD1. This CDR3 contains 20 residues. V shed 1 base, J shed 0 bases, and the junction held 15 bases outside the gene matches. Germline assignment: CDR1 MDHEN and CDR2 SYDVKM. The CDR3 protein is CASSLFLHLSGGDSNQPQHF. Here the CDR3 DNA reads TGTGCCAGCAGTTTATTTCTGCACCTATCAGGGGGGGATAGCAATCAGCCCCAGCATTTT. Supplemented by reference TRBV28 and TRBJ1-5, the full variable domain reads DVKVTQSSRYLVKRTGEKVFLECVQDMDHENMFWYRQDPGLGLRLIYFSYDVKMKEKGDIPEGYSVSREKKERFSLILESASTNQTSMYLCASSLFLHLSGGDSNQPQHFGDGTRLSIL.

DNA of the CDR3: TGTGCCAGCAGCTTAGCGGGAGGTCGGACAGATACGCAGTATTTT. Its protein product is CASSLAGGRTDTQYF. The chain joins TRBV7-2 to TRBJ2-3; D is possibly TRBD2 (6 bases). Germline loops: CDR1 SGHTA, CDR2 FQGNSA. The CDR3 loop spans 15 amino acids. Trimming took 0 bases from V and 3 from J, leaving 10 bases between them.

The chain employs TRBV7-2 and TRBJ2-5, with TRBD2 identical over 15 bases. The V gene end was trimmed by 5 bases and the J gene end by 4 bases; junction bases not matched to a gene: 5. This CDR3 is built from 16 residues. Germline V gene data show CDR1 as SGHTA and CDR2 as FQGNSA. DNA of the CDR3: TGTGCCAGCAGCCCGGGACTAGCGGGAGGAAGAGAGACCCAGTACTTC. It codes for CASSPGLAGGRETQYF.

This clone was seen a single time. The genes are TRBV11-3 and TRBJ2-5; possible D gene TRBD2, 6 bases. The CDR3 covers 14 residues. V was clipped by 7 bases and J by 4 bases, with 16 bases between them. Germline loops: CDR1 SGHNT, CDR2 YENEEA. CDR3 loop: CASKTGTAAETQYF. The CDR3 nucleotides are TGTGCCAGCAAAACCGGGACTGCCGCAGAGACCCAGTACTTC.

The chain recombines TRBV12-5 with TRBJ1-4, with 9 bases fitting TRBD1. The CDR3 is made up of 17 amino acids. The V and J ends lost 0 bases and 2 bases, in that order; junction bases with no gene match: 4. The V gene's germline CDR1 is LGHNT and CDR2 FRNRAP. CDR3 residues: CASGLVQGAWTNEKLFF. The CDR3 bases are TGTGCTAGTGGTTTGGTACAGGGGGCTTGGACTAATGAAAAACTGTTTTTT. Based on the CDR3 plus reference TRBV12-5 and TRBJ1-4, the full variable domain is DARVTQTPRHKVTEMGQEVTMRCQPILGHNTVFWYRQTMMQGLELLAYFRNRAPLDDSGMPKDRFSAEMPDATLATLKIQPSEPRDSAVYFCASGLVQGAWTNEKLFFGSGTQLSVL.

CDR3 residues: CASSPNQETQYF. DNA for the CDR3: TGTGCCAGCTCACCAAATCAAGAGACCCAGTACTTC. The chain has TRBV18 and TRBJ2-5, with D hard to call. In germline, CDR1 is KGHSH, CDR2 LQKENI. This CDR3 spans 12 amino acids. The V end lost 2 bases, the J end lost 2 bases, and 3 bases lay between the germline ends.

The chain recombines TRBV2 with TRBJ2-7, with 9 bases that match TRBD2. CDR3 size: 15 residues. Germline V gives CDR1 SNHLY, CDR2 FYNNEI. V gave up 4 bases and J gave up 6 bases; unmatched junction bases: 10. The CDR3 nucleotides are TGTGCCAGCAGTGCCCGGGGGCTAGCGGGAAGCGAGCAGTACTTC. This encodes CASSARGLAGSEQYF.

This sequence joins TRBV9 and TRBJ2-2, with 9 bases aligning to TRBD2. The CDR3 sequence is 16 residues long. The V and J ends lost 0 bases and 6 bases, in that order; junction bases with no gene match: 6. Germline-derived CDR1 and CDR2 are SGDLS and YYNGEE. In DNA, the CDR3 is TGTGCCAGCAGCGTAGAGCTAGCGGGAAAGGCCGGGGAGCTGTTTTTT. Translated: CASSVELAGKAGELFF.

The sample holds a few counts of this clone. The gene calls are TRBV7-9 and TRBJ1-1; no definite D call. Germline-derived CDR1 and CDR2 are SEHNR and FQNEAQ (reference sequence). The CDR3 is 11 residues long. V lost 5 bases to trimming and J lost 8 bases, with 9 bases between them. In DNA form, the CDR3 reads TGTGCCAGCAGCAACCGGGAGGAAGCTTTCTTT. Translation: CASSNREEAFF. The full variable domain, its missing parts supplied by reference TRBV7-9 and TRBJ1-1, is DTGVSQNPRHKITKRGQNVTFRCDPISEHNRLYWYRQTLGQGPEFLTYFQNEAQLEKSRLLSDRFSAERPKGSFSTLEIQRTEQGDSAMYLCASSNREEAFFGQGTRLTVV.

V is TRBV3-1 (or the pseudogene TRBV3-2) and J is TRBJ2-3; D gene uncertain. CDR3 length equals 13 residues. V shed 4 bases and J shed 0 bases, with 5 bases lying between them. Germline values: CDR1 LGHDT, CDR2 YNNKEL (reference sequence). The CDR3 nucleotides read TGTGCCAGCAGCCCCGTTAGCACAGATACGCAGTATTTT. It translates to CASSPVSTDTQYF.

This clone was seen a few times. The chain links TRBV4-2 to TRBJ1-2; unclear D gene. Trimming left V 0 bases short and J 5 bases short, with 19 bases between. The CDR3 consists of 17 residues. Germline assignment: CDR1 LGHNA and CDR2 YNFKEQ. CDR3 DNA: TGTGCCAGCAGCCAAGATGTTGGGCCAACGCGATGGTATGGCTACACCTTC. It translates to CASSQDVGPTRWYGYTF.

The V gene is TRBV28, the J gene TRBJ2-1, with 14 bases fitting TRBD2. From germline, CDR1 is MDHEN and CDR2 SYDVKM. V lost 2 bases and J lost 6; bases outside the gene matches: 15. This CDR3 is built from 20 residues. The chain's CDR3 is CASSLISPLTSGRACNEQFF. DNA for the CDR3: TGTGCCAGCAGTTTAATATCCCCCCTGACTAGCGGGAGGGCTTGCAATGAGCAGTTCTTC.